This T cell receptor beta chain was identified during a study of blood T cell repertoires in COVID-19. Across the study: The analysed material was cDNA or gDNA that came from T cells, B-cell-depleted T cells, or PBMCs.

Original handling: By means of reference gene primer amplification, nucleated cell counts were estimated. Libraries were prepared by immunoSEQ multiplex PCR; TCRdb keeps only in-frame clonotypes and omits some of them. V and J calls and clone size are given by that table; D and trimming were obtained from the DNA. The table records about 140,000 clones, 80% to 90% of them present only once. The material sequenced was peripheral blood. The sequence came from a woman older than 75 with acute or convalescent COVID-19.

The CDR3 bases are TGTGCCAGCAGGTCGATGATAGCGCCCTCCTACAATGAGCAGTTCTTC. This gives the protein CASRSMIAPSYNEQFF. The chain combines TRBV7-2 with TRBJ2-1, with TRBD2 as a possible D gene (5 bases). Trimming pared 6 bases from V and 0 bases from J, leaving 15 bases between. This CDR3 comprises 16 residues. CDR1 is SGHTA, CDR2 FQGNSA, per germline.